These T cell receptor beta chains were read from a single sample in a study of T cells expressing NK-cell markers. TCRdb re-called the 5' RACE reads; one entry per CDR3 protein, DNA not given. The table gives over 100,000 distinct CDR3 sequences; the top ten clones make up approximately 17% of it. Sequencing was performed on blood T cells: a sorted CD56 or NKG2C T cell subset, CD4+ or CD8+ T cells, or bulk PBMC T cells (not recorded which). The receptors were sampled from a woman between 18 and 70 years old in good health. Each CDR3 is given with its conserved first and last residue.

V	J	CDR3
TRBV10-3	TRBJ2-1	CAIGTGTSGGNEQFF
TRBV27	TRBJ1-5	CASSPGQGDQPQHF
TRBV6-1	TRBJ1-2	CASSVNPGDSNYGYTF
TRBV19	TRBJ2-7	CASSMGQMSEQYF
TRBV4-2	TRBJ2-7	CASSQDGTLSYEQYF
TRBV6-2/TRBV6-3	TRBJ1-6	CASSYPGQNNSPLHF
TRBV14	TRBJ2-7	CASPGLASAYEQYF
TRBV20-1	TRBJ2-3	CSATDPSGGTDTQYF
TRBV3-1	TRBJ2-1	CASSEDRRPYNEQFF
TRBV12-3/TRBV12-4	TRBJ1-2	CASSLPGGNYGYTF
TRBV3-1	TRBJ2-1	CASSSGTPFGEQFF
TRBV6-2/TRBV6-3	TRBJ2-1	CASSPGGFPSSYNEQFF
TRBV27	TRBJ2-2	CASSPLGDRLTGELFF
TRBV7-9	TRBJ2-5	CASSLTGPQETQYF
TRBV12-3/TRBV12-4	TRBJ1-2	CASSQTPVGAGEDYGYTF
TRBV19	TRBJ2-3	CASSIGGKGITDTQYF
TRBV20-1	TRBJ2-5	CSARPGTSGETQYF
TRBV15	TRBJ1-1	CATSPEVNTEAFF
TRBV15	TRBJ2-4	CATSQRGGGNIQYF
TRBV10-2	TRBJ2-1	CASSELASGPNEQFF
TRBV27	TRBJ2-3	CASRQTGGFGTDTQYF
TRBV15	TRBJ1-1	CATSRDTSTEAFF
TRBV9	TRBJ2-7	CASSPPTGTYEQYF
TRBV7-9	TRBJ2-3	CASSGLAGRRADTQYF
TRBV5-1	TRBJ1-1	CASSFGSSNTEAFF
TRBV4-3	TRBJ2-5	CASSPGHGQETQYF
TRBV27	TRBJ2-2	CASSRLESTGELFF
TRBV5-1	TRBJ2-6	CASSLAGGANVLTF
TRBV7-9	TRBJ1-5	CASSPGTVPGSNQPQHF
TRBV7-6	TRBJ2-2	CASSPSGTGELFF
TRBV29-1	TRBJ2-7	CSVEDAAGTYEQYF
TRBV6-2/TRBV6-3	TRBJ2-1	CASSYSLNEQFF
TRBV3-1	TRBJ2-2	CASSHTLAGDAGELFF
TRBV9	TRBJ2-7	CASSVGTSYEQYF
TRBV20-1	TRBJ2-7	CSAKRPQSSYEQYF
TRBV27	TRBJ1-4	CASSFPAQGVGEKLFF
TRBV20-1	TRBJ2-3	CSARVSGGNTDTQYF
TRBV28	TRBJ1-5	CASSPRTGGQPQHF
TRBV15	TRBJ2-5	CATRAVSGGQETQYF
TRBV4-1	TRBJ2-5	CASSQSPSGEETQYF